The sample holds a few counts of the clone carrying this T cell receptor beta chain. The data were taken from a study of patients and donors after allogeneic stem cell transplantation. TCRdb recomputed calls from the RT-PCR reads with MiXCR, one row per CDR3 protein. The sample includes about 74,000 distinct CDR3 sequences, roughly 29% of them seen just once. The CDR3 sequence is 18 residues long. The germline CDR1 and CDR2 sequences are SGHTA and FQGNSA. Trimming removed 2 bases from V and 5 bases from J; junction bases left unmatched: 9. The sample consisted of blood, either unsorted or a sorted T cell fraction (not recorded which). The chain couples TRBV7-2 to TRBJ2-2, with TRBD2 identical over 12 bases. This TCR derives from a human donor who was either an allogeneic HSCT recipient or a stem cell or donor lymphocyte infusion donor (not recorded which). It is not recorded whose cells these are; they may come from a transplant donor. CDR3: CASSLWGRLAGETGELFF. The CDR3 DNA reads TGTGCCAGCAGCTTATGGGGTAGACTAGCGGGAGAAACCGGGGAGCTGTTTTTT.